This TCR beta chain was sequenced during a study of cytomegalovirus exposure and HLA in healthy donors. General observations from the study: V- and J-gene trimming in TCR beta was tied to a missense DCLRE1C variant by an analysis performed later. About 87% or about 30% of the time was how often most TCR beta V segments were productive, according to an earlier analysis.

Amplification used 60 Vbeta primers and 13 Jbeta primers. Sequencing used immunoSEQ multiplex PCR; TCRdb keeps in-frame clones, though not all of them. The sample carries about 130,000 clones, 70% to 85% recorded once. Worth noting for this clone: As yet, its antigen is unknown.

Germline V gene data show CDR1 as SGDLS and CDR2 as YYNGEE. Between the trimmed V and J ends, which lost 7 bases and 8 bases, there was a span of 13 bases. This CDR3 is 12 amino acids long. Sequencing used PBMCs. The chain joins TRBV9 to TRBJ2-1; D might be TRBD2 (6 bases). This clonotype was sampled from a boy aged 2 to 10 in good health and CMV-seronegative. CDR3 sequence (DNA): TGTGCCAGCCCCCGGGGGACGGATGAGCAGTTCTTC. It yields the protein CASPRGTDEQFF. Drawing the rest from reference TRBV9 and TRBJ2-1, the complete variable domain is DSGVTQTPKHLITATGQRVTLRCSPRSGDLSVYWYQQSLDQGLQFLIQYYNGEERAKGNILERFSAQQFPDLHSELNLSSLELGDSALYFCASPRGTDEQFFGPGTRLTVL.